These 25 T cell receptor beta chains were sequenced from one sample in a study of T cell repertoires in cytomegalovirus infection. MiXCR was run by TCRdb on the reads, yielding one entry per CDR3 protein. The sample consists of approximately 500,000 distinct CDR3 sequences, approximately 26% of them appearing once. Sequencing was performed on PBMCs. Receptor source: a human donor in good health (CMV status not recorded). Some clones in this sample may be carry-over from other donors' samples.

This clonotype has only a few counts. This rearrangement joins TRBV7-3 to TRBJ2-3; D uncertain. The V and J ends lost 5 bases and 5 bases respectively, with 14 bases between them. The CDR3 is made up of 14 amino acids. Germline loops: CDR1 SGHTA, CDR2 FQGTGA. The CDR3 is CASSPQIGRDTQYF. DNA of the CDR3: TGTGCCAGCAGCCCGCAGATTGGTAGAGATACGCAGTATTTT.

This clonotype was picked up a small number of times. The chain's CDR3 is CASTPRQGYGYTF. The DNA of the CDR3 is TGTGCCAGCACCCCACGCCAGGGGTATGGCTACACCTTC. The rearrangement uses TRBV28 and TRBJ1-2; TRBD1 might be the D (6 bases). The V end was cut by 7 bases, the J end by 5 bases, with 14 bases between. The length of the CDR3 is 13 residues. The germline CDR1 and CDR2 sequences are MDHEN and SYDVKM.

V is TRBV9 and J is TRBJ1-1; the D is unclear. This CDR3 is 15 amino acids long. Germline V CDR1 and CDR2: SGDLS, YYNGEE. V shed 4 bases and J shed 3 bases, with 16 bases lying between them. This CDR3 reads CASSTRAYSDTEAFF. The CDR3 bases are TGTGCCAGCAGCACCCGGGCCTACTCGGACACTGAAGCTTTCTTT. Full variable domain (missing parts from reference TRBV9 and TRBJ1-1): DSGVTQTPKHLITATGQRVTLRCSPRSGDLSVYWYQQSLDQGLQFLIQYYNGEERAKGNILERFSAQQFPDLHSELNLSSLELGDSALYFCASSTRAYSDTEAFFGQGTRLTVV.

This rearrangement joins TRBV5-4 to TRBJ2-5, with D unclear. Looked up from germline, CDR1 is SGHNT and CDR2 is YYREEE (reference sequence). Trimming took 1 base from V and 8 from J, leaving 12 bases between them. CDR3 length: 13 amino acids. CDR3 coding DNA: TGTGCCAGCAGCTTGACCCTGCTGGATACCCAGTACTTC. As protein: CASSLTLLDTQYF.

As DNA, the CDR3 is TGTGCCAGCAGTTACTCGAGGCTAGCGGGCTGGCACGAGCAGTACGTC. Its translation: CASSYSRLAGWHEQYV. J is TRBJ2-7 and V is TRBV6-2 or TRBV6-3; the match to TRBD2 covers 8 bases. The CDR3 consists of 16 residues. Trimming cost V 0 bases and J 5 bases; bases outside gene matches: 9. The germline CDR1 and CDR2 sequences are MNHEY and SVGEGT.

This clonotype was detected ten times or more. V usage is TRBV7-2 and J usage is TRBJ1-4, with D perhaps TRBD1 (6 bases). Trimming left V 5 bases short and J 5 bases short, with 6 bases between. Germline V CDR1 and CDR2: SGHTA, FQGNSA. This CDR3 is built from 12 residues. The CDR3 sequence is CASSGTNEKLFF. DNA of the CDR3: TGTGCCAGCAGCGGGACAAATGAAAAACTGTTTTTT.

This chain links TRBV28 with TRBJ2-7, with 7 bases lining up with TRBD2. The V gene end was trimmed by 8 bases and the J gene end by 2 bases; junction bases not matched to a gene: 9. The CDR3 extends over 14 amino acids. Germline assignment: CDR1 MDHEN and CDR2 SYDVKM. As DNA, the CDR3 is TGTGCCAGCGGGCCTAGCGGAGGTCCCTACGAGCAGTACTTC. It specifies CASGPSGGPYEQYF. Combining the CDR3 with reference TRBV28 and TRBJ2-7 gives the whole variable domain DVKVTQSSRYLVKRTGEKVFLECVQDMDHENMFWYRQDPGLGLRLIYFSYDVKMKEKGDIPEGYSVSREKKERFSLILESASTNQTSMYLCASGPSGGPYEQYFGPGTRLTVT.

This clonotype turned up a few times. The rearrangement links TRBV4-3 to TRBJ2-7; 10 nucleotides agree with TRBD1. This CDR3 is built from 16 residues. The trim removed 3 bases at V and 5 bases at J, leaving 10 bases unmatched. Looked up from germline, CDR1 is LGHNA and CDR2 is YSLEER. In nucleotides, the CDR3 is TGCGCCAGCAGCCATTACTTGGGACAGGGGAACGACGAGCAGTACTTC. Translating it yields CASSHYLGQGNDEQYF.

In its sample, this clonotype was seen a few times. The chain has TRBV7-6 and TRBJ1-6; D is unresolved. The CDR3 has 13 amino acids. Per germline, CDR1 SGHVS and CDR2 FNYEAQ. V lost 5 bases, J lost 8 bases, and 10 bases lay in between. CDR3 amino acids: CASSLAGDSPLHF. CDR3 sequence (DNA): TGTGCCAGCAGCCTGGCCGGAGATTCACCCCTCCACTTT. Filled out from reference TRBV7-6 and TRBJ1-6, the complete variable domain reads GAGVSQSPRYKVTKRGQDVALRCDPISGHVSLYWYRQALGQGPEFLTYFNYEAQQDKSGLPNDRFSAERPEGSISTLTIQRTEQRDSAMYRCASSLAGDSPLHFGNGTRLTVT.

The chain couples TRBV3-1 to TRBJ1-1, with D perhaps TRBD1 (5 bases). CDR1 and CDR2 (germline): LGHDT, YNNKEL (reference sequence). CDR3 length equals 14 residues. Trimming shortened V by 1 base and J by 6 bases, and 12 bases separated the two germline ends. The CDR3 protein is CASSQGQYMAEAFF. The CDR3 region has the DNA TGTGCCAGCAGCCAAGGACAGTACATGGCTGAAGCTTTCTTT.

V gene TRBV25-1 combines with J gene TRBJ2-7, with 8 bases fitting TRBD1. This CDR3 has 14 residues. V was clipped by 5 bases and J by 6 bases; unmatched bases: 9. In germline, CDR1 is MGHDK, CDR2 SYGVNS. The CDR3 sequence: CASSPMDRVGEQYV. CDR3 nucleotides: TGTGCCAGCAGTCCGATGGACAGGGTTGGCGAGCAGTACGTC.

This clonotype was recorded a few times. V and J are TRBV14 and TRBJ2-7; TRBD2 matches 8 bases. This CDR3 is built from 14 residues. Trimming cost V 1 base and J 2 bases; bases outside gene matches: 1. Germline CDR1 reads SGHDN; CDR2 reads FVKESK. DNA of the CDR3: TGTGCCAGCAGCCAAGGGGGACTAGCCTACGAGCAGTACTTC. It codes for CASSQGGLAYEQYF.

The rearrangement links TRBV29-1 to TRBJ2-7; D gene unclear. The CDR3 is 13 amino acids. CDR1 is SQVTM and CDR2 is ANQGSEA in the germline V gene. The ends were cut back, 4 bases at V and 0 bases at J, with 10 bases in the middle. This chain's CDR3 is CSVAEDRSYEQYF. CDR3 DNA sequence: TGCAGCGTTGCAGAGGACCGCTCCTACGAGCAGTACTTC.

The V gene is TRBV28, the J gene TRBJ1-2; 12 bases are a match to TRBD1. From germline, CDR1 is MDHEN and CDR2 SYDVKM. The CDR3 consists of 15 residues. J was trimmed by 7 bases and V by 4 bases; bases with no gene match: 7. CDR3 nucleotide sequence: TGTGCCAGCAGTTCCCCCGGGACAGGGGGCTTTGGCTACACCTTC. Its translation: CASSSPGTGGFGYTF.

V is TRBV11-2 and J is TRBJ2-3; D possibly uses TRBD1 or TRBD2 (5 bases each). The CDR3 spans 16 residues. In germline, CDR1 is SGHAT, CDR2 FQNNGV. Trimming shortened V by 5 bases and J by 2 bases, and 17 bases separated the two germline ends. In DNA form, the CDR3 reads TGTGCCAGCAGCCCTGAAATGGGACGGCCCACAGATACGCAGTATTTT. Translated: CASSPEMGRPTDTQYF.

The CDR3 region is CASTEPGHLFSGANVLTF. The CDR3 coding sequence is TGTGCCAGCACTGAACCGGGACACCTATTCTCTGGGGCCAACGTCCTGACTTTC. The chain couples TRBV6-2 or TRBV6-3 to TRBJ2-6, with TRBD1 as a possible D gene (6 bases). The length of the CDR3 is 18 residues. Trimming removed 7 bases from V and 0 bases from J, with 19 bases in between. Germline CDR1 and CDR2: MNHEY and SVGEGT.

The chain combines TRBV28 with TRBJ1-5, with 7 positions matching TRBD1. CDR1 MDHEN and CDR2 SYDVKM come from the germline V gene. After removal of 5 bases from V and 0 bases from J, the junction contained 10 bases not matched to a gene. The CDR3 extends over 17 amino acids. CDR3 nucleotide sequence: TGTGCCAGCAGTCCTCTAGGGACAGCCCCTAGCAATCAGCCCCAGCATTTT. Protein: CASSPLGTAPSNQPQHF.

The table lists this clonotype with a few counts. J is TRBJ1-5 and V is TRBV20-1; TRBD1 matches 7 bases. With 6 bases clipped from V and 5 bases from J, the junction kept 13 bases outside the gene matches. The CDR3 totals 15 residues. Looked up from germline, CDR1 is DFQATT and CDR2 is SNEGSKA (reference sequence). This CDR3 reads CSAGRDRSRDQPQHF. The CDR3, as DNA: TGCAGTGCCGGCCGGGACAGAAGCAGAGATCAGCCCCAGCATTTT.

The chain uses TRBV7-2 and TRBJ2-2; D is undetermined. Germline-derived CDR1 and CDR2 are SGHTA and FQGNSA. The CDR3 totals 17 residues. V dropped 1 base and J dropped 1 base, with 13 bases sitting between them. The CDR3 DNA is TGTGCCAGCAGCTTAGGGGCCAGGATTGGGAACACCGGGGAGCTGTTTTTT. As protein: CASSLGARIGNTGELFF. The entire variable domain, with the rest obtained from reference TRBV7-2 and TRBJ2-2, is as follows: GAGVSQSPSNKVTEKGKDVELRCDPISGHTALYWYRQSLGQGLEFLIYFQGNSAPDKSGLPSDRFSAERTGGSVSTLTIQRTQQEDSAVYLCASSLGARIGNTGELFFGEGSRLTVL.

The chain employs TRBV5-6 and TRBJ2-1; D is uncertain. This CDR3 is 16 amino acids long. V lost 4 bases, J lost 0 bases, and 14 bases lay in between. The germline gives CDR1 SGHDT, CDR2 YYEEEE. CDR3 amino acids: CASSPAASSSYNEQFF. DNA of the CDR3: TGTGCCAGCAGCCCAGCAGCGTCGAGCTCCTACAATGAGCAGTTCTTC.

The chain employs TRBV19 and TRBJ1-5, with D perhaps matching TRBD1 (5 bases). CDR1 and CDR2 from the germline V gene are LNHDA and SQIVND (reference sequence). This CDR3 contains 14 residues. V lost 3 bases and J lost 4, with 10 bases in between. The CDR3 here is CASSMSRGNQPQHF. The CDR3 DNA reads TGTGCCAGTAGTATGTCTAGGGGAAATCAGCCCCAGCATTTT.

This chain joins TRBV6-8 and TRBJ2-1, with D possibly matching TRBD2 (6 bases). Germline CDR1 and CDR2: MNHGY and SAAAGT. The CDR3 consists of 16 residues. Trimming cost V 0 bases and J 6 bases, with 15 bases left between them. CDR3 region: CASSYSSGAVCNEQFF. CDR3 coding DNA: TGTGCCAGCAGTTACTCTTCGGGAGCGGTCTGCAATGAGCAGTTCTTC.

The chain couples TRBV2 to TRBJ1-1; 8 positions match TRBD1. CDR1 and CDR2 (germline): SNHLY, FYNNEI. The CDR3 covers 14 residues. V lost 5 bases to trimming and J lost 5 bases; unmatched junction nucleotides: 7. The CDR3 DNA reads TGTGCCAGCAGTCGCCCAGGGGGCAGGACTGAAGCTTTCTTT. The encoded protein is CASSRPGGRTEAFF.

This clonotype was counted a few times. The chain joins TRBV4-3 to TRBJ2-7; the D gene could be TRBD1 or TRBD2 (5 bases each). V gave up 2 bases and J gave up 0 bases, with 14 bases separating them. Germline V gene sequence: CDR1 LGHNA, CDR2 YSLEER. There are 16 residues in the CDR3. The CDR3 sequence is CASSQPGTASSYEQYV. The CDR3 DNA is TGCGCCAGCAGCCAACCCGGGACGGCGAGCTCCTACGAGCAGTACGTC.

The gene calls are TRBV7-2 and TRBJ1-3, with unresolved D. Per the germline V gene, CDR1 is SGHTA and CDR2 is FQGNSA. This CDR3 region has 15 residues. The ends were cut back, 1 base at V and 1 base at J, with 8 bases in the middle. The chain's CDR3 is CASSLGSFSGNTIYF. The CDR3 nucleotides read TGTGCCAGCAGCTTAGGGAGTTTTTCTGGAAACACCATATATTTT.